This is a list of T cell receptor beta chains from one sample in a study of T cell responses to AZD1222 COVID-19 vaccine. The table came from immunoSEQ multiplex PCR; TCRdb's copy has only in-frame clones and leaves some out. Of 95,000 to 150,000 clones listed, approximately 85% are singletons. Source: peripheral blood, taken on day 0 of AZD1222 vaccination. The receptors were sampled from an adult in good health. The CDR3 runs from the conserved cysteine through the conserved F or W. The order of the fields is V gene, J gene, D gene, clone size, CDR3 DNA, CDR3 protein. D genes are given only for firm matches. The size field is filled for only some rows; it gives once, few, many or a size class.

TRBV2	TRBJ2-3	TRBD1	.	TGTGCCAGCAGTGCTGACAGGGTTGGAGATACGCAGTATTTT	CASSADRVGDTQYF
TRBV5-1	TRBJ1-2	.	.	TGCGCCAGCAGCTTGCTGCCGGGCCCGAATGGAAACCCGGGCTACACCTTC	CASSLLPGPNGNPGYTF
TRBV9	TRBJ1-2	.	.	TGTGCCAGCAGCGTAGTCCAGGGACCTGGTGGCTACACCTTC	CASSVVQGPGGYTF
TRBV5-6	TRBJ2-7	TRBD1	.	TGTGCCAGCCGGGGCAGGGGGAAAAACTACGAGCAGTACTTC	CASRGRGKNYEQYF
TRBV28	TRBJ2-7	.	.	TGTGCCAGCAGCCCTCTGCGGTCCGTCTACGAGCAGTACTTC	CASSPLRSVYEQYF
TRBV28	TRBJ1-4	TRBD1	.	TGTGCCAGCAGTTTCCGCCGCCAGGGGGAGGAAAAACTGTTTTTT	CASSFRRQGEEKLFF
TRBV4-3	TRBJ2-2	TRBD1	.	TGCGCCAGCAGCCCGGGACAGGGCTACGGGGAGCTGTTTTTT	CASSPGQGYGELFF
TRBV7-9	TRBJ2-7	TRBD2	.	TGTGCCAGCAGCTTCGGGGGGAGCGCCTACGAGCAGTACTTC	CASSFGGSAYEQYF
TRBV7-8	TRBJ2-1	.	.	TGTGCCAGCAGCCCCGCGGCAAATGAGCAGTTCTTC	CASSPAANEQFF
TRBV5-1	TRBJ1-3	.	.	TGCGCCAGCAGCTTGTCATCTGGAAACACCATATATTTT	CASSLSSGNTIYF
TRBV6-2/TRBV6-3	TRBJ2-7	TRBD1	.	TGTGCCAGCAGTACTAATCCGGGACAGGGTTTCTACGAGCAGTACTTC	CASSTNPGQGFYEQYF
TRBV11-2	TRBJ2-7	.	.	TGTGCCAGCAGCCCTTTCAGGGGCGACTATTCCGACTACGAGCAGTACTTC	CASSPFRGDYSDYEQYF
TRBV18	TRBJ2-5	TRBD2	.	TGTGCCAGCTCACTTTTCAGCGGGGGGGCCCCCGGCATGGAGACCCAGTACTTC	CASSLFSGGAPGMETQYF
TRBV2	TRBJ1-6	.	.	TGTGCCAGCATCGCAGGCCTCGGGGGGGCTTCACCCCTCCACTTT	CASIAGLGGASPLHF
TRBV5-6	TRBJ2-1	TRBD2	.	TGTGCCAGCAGCTTCTCCGGGACTACCTACAATGAGCAGTTCTTC	CASSFSGTTYNEQFF
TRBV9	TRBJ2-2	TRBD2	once	TGTGCCAGCAGCGTAGTGGGTAGCGGGGGGCACACCGGGGAGCTGTTTTTT	CASSVVGSGGHTGELFF
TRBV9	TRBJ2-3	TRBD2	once	TGTGCCAGCAGCGTAGAAGCGGGAACAGATACGCAGTATTTT	CASSVEAGTDTQYF
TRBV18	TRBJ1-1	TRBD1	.	TGTGCCAGCTCAGAGGACAGGGGAGGAACTGAAGCTTTCTTT	CASSEDRGGTEAFF
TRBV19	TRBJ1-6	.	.	TGTGCCAGTCAACAGGGATGGAATTCACCCCTCCACTTT	CASQQGWNSPLHF
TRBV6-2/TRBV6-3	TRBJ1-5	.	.	TGTGCCAGCAGCCCAGGGTGGGGCAATCAGCCCCAGCATTTT	CASSPGWGNQPQHF
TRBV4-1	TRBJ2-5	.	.	TGCGCCAGCAGCCCGGTCGGGACGGCAGAGACCCAGTACTTC	CASSPVGTAETQYF
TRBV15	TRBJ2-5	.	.	TGTGCCACCAGCAGAGAAGACTTAGGGTACCAAGAGACCCAGTACTTC	CATSREDLGYQETQYF
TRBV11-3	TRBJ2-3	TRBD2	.	TGTGCCAGCAGCCGCGGACTAGCGGGGGACACAGATACGCAGTATTTT	CASSRGLAGDTDTQYF
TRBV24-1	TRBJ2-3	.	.	TGTGCCACCAGTGACCCGACACTCAACACGCAGTATTTT	CATSDPTLNTQYF
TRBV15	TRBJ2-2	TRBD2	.	TGTGCCACCAGCAGAGATGGGAGGGCAGCCACCGGGGAGCTGTTTTTT	CATSRDGRAATGELFF
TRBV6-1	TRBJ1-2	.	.	TGTGCCAGCAGTGAAGCGCAGATGGGCACCTTC	CASSEAQMGTF
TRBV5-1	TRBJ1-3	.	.	TGCGCCAGCAGCTTGGGTGGGAGTGGAAACACCATATATTTT	CASSLGGSGNTIYF
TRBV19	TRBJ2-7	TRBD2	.	TGTGCCAGTAGTACGGGACTAGAGCTCGAGCAGTACTTC	CASSTGLELEQYF
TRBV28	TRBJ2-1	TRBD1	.	TGTGCCAGCAGTTCGGGACAGAAAGAGCAGTTCTTC	CASSSGQKEQFF
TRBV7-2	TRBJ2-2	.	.	TGTGCCAGCAGACACTACAGGGACGCCGGGGAGCTGTTTTTT	CASRHYRDAGELFF
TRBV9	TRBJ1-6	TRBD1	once	TGTGCCAGCAGCGCGGGACAGCCAATTTCACCCCTCCACTTT	CASSAGQPISPLHF
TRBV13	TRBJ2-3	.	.	TGTGCCAGCAGCCAAGAAGGGTATCGGGGCACAGATACGCAGTATTTT	CASSQEGYRGTDTQYF
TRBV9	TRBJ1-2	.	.	TGTGCCAGCAGCTCGCGGAACGGGGGTAACTATGGCTACACCTTC	CASSSRNGGNYGYTF
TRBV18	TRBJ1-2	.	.	TGTGCCAGCTCACCAGGGACCTCTAACTATGGCTACACCTTC	CASSPGTSNYGYTF
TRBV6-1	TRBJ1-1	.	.	TGTGCCAGCAGTGAACACCCGGAGGGAGTCCGGGAAGCTTTCTTT	CASSEHPEGVREAFF
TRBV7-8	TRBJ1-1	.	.	TGTGCCAGCAGCCGGGTCTCGGGGAACACTGAAGCTTTCTTT	CASSRVSGNTEAFF
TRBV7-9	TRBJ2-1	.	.	TGTGCCAGCAGCTTAGCCTCCTCCGTTAGGGAGCAGTTCTTC	CASSLASSVREQFF
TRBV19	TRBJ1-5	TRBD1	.	TGTGCCACCAACAGGGGGAATCAGCCCCAGCATTTT	CATNRGNQPQHF
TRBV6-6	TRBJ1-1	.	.	TGTGCCAGCAGCCGGACAGACGGGAACACTGAAGCTTTCTTT	CASSRTDGNTEAFF
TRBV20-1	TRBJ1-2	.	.	TGCAGTGCAGCAACAGGCTATGGCTACACCTTC	CSAATGYGYTF